This T cell receptor beta chain was retrieved from a study of graft-versus-host responses after intestinal transplantation. CDR3 length: 15 amino acids. CDR1 and CDR2 (germline): SGHRS, YFSETQ. The junction had 10 bases not matched to a gene; V was cut back by 4 bases and J by 7 bases. Generated by immunoSEQ multiplex PCR, the TCRdb table keeps only in-frame clones and is missing some. The sample lists 99,000 or so clones, 86% seen once, with around 1.4% in the top ten. This specimen consisted of PBMCs, obtained 255 days after intestinal transplant. The TCR was taken from a human patient who received an intestinal transplant, so some T cells may come from the graft donor. This sequence joins TRBV5-1 and TRBJ2-1; 8 positions agree with TRBD1. CDR3 in amino acids: CASSPGQGWGNEQFF. The CDR3 nucleotides read TGCGCCAGCAGCCCCGGACAGGGATGGGGGAATGAGCAGTTCTTC.